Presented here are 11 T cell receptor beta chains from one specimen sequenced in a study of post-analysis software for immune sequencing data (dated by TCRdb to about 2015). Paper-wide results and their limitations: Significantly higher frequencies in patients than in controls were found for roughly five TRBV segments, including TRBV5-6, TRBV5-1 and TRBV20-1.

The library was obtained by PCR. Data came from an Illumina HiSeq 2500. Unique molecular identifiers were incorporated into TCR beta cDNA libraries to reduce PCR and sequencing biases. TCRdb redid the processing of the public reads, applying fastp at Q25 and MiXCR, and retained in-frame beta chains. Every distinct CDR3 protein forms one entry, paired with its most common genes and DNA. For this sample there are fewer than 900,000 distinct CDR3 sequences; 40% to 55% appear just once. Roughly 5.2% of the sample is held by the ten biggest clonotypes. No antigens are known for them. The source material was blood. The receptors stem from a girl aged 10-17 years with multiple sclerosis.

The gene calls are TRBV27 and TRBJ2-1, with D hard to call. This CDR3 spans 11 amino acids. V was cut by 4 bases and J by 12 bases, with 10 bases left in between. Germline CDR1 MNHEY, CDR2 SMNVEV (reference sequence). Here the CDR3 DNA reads TGTGCCAGCAGTTCGATAGCCGGGCAGTTCTTC. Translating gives CASSSIAGQFF.

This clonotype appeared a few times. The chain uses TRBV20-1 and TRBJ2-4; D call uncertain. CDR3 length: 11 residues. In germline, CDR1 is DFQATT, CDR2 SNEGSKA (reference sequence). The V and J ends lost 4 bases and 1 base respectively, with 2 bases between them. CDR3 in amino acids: CSAKAKNIQYF. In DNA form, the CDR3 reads TGCAGTGCTAAGGCCAAAAACATTCAGTACTTC.

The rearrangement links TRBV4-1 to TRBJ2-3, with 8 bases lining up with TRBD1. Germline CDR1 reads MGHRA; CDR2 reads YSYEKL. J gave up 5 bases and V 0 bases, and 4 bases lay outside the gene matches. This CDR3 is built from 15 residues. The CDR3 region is CASSQEDRAVDTQYF. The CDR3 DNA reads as TGCGCCAGCAGCCAAGAGGACAGGGCGGTAGATACGCAGTATTTT.

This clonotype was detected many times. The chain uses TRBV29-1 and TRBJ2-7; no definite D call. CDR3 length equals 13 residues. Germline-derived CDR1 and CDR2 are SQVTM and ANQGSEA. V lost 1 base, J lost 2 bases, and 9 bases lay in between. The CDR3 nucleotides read TGCAGCGTTGAAGCAGACATGCCCTACGAGCAGTACTTC. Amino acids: CSVEADMPYEQYF.

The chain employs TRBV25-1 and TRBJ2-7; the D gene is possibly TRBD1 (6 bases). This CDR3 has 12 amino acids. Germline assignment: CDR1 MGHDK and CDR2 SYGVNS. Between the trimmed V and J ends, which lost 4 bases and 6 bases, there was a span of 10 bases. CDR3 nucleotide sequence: TGTGCCAGCAGTGTGGGGGCTAGCGAGCAGTACTTC. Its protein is CASSVGASEQYF.

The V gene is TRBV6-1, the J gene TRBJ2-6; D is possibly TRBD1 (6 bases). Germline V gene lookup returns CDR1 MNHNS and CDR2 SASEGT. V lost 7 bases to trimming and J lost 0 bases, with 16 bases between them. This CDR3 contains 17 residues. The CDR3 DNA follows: TGTGCCAGCAAGGATAACAGGGCACGCTCTGGGGCCAACGTCCTGACTTTC. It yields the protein CASKDNRARSGANVLTF.

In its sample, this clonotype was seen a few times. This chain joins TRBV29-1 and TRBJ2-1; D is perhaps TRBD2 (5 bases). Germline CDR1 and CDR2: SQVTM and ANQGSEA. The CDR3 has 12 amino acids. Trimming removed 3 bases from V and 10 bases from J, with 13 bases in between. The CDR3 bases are TGCAGCGTTGATAGAGCGGACCAGGAGCAGTTCTTC. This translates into CSVDRADQEQFF.

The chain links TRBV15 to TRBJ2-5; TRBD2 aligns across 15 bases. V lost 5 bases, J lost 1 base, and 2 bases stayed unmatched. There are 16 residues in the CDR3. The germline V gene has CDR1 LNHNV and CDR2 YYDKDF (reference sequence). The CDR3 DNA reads TGTGCCACCAGCCCGGGACTAGCGGGAGGCCAAGAGACCCAGTACTTC. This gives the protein CATSPGLAGGQETQYF.

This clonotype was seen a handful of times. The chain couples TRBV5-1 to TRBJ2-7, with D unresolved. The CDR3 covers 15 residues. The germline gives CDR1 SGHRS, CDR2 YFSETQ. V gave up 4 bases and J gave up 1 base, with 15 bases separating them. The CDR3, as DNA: TGCGCCAGCAGCGCCGACGAGCTATATTCCTACGAGCAGTACTTC. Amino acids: CASSADELYSYEQYF. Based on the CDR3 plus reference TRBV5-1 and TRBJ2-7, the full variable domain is KAGVTQTPRYLIKTRGQQVTLSCSPISGHRSVSWYQQTPGQGLQFLFEYFSETQRNKGNFPGRFSGRQFSNSRSEMNVSTLELGDSALYLCASSADELYSYEQYFGPGTRLTVT.

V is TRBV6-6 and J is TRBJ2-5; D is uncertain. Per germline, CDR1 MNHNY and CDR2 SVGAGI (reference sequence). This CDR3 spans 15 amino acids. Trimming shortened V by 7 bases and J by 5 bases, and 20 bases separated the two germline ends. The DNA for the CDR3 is TGTGCCAGCATCCCTCAGACCCTAGGAGCGGAGACCCAGTACTTC. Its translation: CASIPQTLGAETQYF.

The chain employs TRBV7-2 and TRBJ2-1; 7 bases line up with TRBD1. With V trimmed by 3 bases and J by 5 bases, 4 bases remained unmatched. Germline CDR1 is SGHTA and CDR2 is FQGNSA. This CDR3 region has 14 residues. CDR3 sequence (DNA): TGTGCCAGCAGCTTCGTCGACAGGGACAATGAGCAGTTCTTC. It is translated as CASSFVDRDNEQFF.